Many counts were recorded for the clone carrying this T cell receptor beta chain. Its antigen is currently unknown. The sample is drawn from a study of T cells in Graves' hyperthyroidism and ophthalmopathy. Findings of the study overall: Blood samples included most of the expanded thyroid clonotypes exceeding 0.001.

CDR1 is DFQATT and CDR2 is SNEGSKA in the germline V gene (reference sequence). The CDR3 loop spans 13 amino acids. V lost 6 bases, J lost 10 bases, and 16 bases lay in between. Amplification yielded TCR beta CDR3 regions, with RNA transcripts as the source. TCR CDR3 regions were first amplified by RT-PCR with HTBI primers. TCRdb used MiXCR to reprocess the multiplex PCR reads, holding one entry per CDR3 protein. The sample lists hundreds of thousands of distinct CDR3 sequences, roughly 40% occurring once. This TCR was recovered from a man between 18 and 29 years old with Graves' hyperthyroidism. The chain has TRBV20-1 and TRBJ1-6; a weak D match, TRBD1 (5 bases). The sequenced material came from blood. Here the CDR3 DNA reads TGCAGTGCGCAAAACAGGCCTTACTCACCCCTCCACTTT. It yields the protein CSAQNRPYSPLHF.